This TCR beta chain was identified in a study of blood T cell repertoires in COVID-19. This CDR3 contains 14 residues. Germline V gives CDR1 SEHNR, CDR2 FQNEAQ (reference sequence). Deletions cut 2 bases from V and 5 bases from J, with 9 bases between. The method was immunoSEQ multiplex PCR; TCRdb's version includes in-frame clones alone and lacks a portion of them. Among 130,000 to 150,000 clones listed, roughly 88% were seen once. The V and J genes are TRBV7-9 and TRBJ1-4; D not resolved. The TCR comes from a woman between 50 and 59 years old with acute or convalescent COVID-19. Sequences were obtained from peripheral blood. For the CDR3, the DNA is TGTGCCAGCAGCTTATCTTCGGGGAATGAAAAACTGTTTTTT. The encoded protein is CASSLSSGNEKLFF.